This passage covers 8 T cell receptor beta chains from one sample sequenced in a study of early T cells in non-severe SARS-CoV-2 infection. MiXCR, applied by TCRdb to the 5' RACE reads, yields one record per CDR3 protein. The data show 60,000 to 75,000 distinct CDR3 sequences, roughly 10% seen once. The source material was whole blood, sampled at baseline. These receptors came from an adult who was a healthcare worker with PCR-confirmed SARS-CoV-2 infection or an uninfected control (not recorded which).

This sequence joins TRBV30 and TRBJ2-5; a possible D gene is TRBD2 (5 bases). Germline CDR1 is GTSNPN and CDR2 is SVGIG (reference sequence). Between the trimmed V and J ends, which lost 3 bases and 3 bases, there was a span of 14 bases. This CDR3 has 14 amino acids. CDR3 DNA: TGTGCCTGGAGCTCGGGGAGCTATAAAGAGACCCAGTACTTC. Translating it yields CAWSSGSYKETQYF.

Only a few counts were recorded for this clonotype. The chain recombines TRBV2 with TRBJ2-1, with 11 bases fitting TRBD2. V gave up 9 bases and J gave up 6 bases; unmatched junction bases: 4. The CDR3 has 13 amino acids. Per germline, CDR1 SNHLY and CDR2 FYNNEI. The CDR3 DNA follows: TGTGCCAGTGGACTAGCGGGCCTCAATGAGCAGTTCTTC. It yields the protein CASGLAGLNEQFF.

This clonotype was observed a handful of times. CDR3 sequence reads: CASSGGLAGAHQETQYF. Written as DNA, the CDR3 is TGTGCCAGCAGCGGGGGACTAGCGGGGGCGCATCAAGAGACCCAGTACTTC. The chain employs TRBV7-9 and TRBJ2-5; 14 nucleotides align to TRBD2. Germline CDR1 reads SEHNR; CDR2 reads FQNEAQ (reference sequence). The CDR3 runs to 17 residues. With 5 bases clipped from V and 2 bases from J, the junction kept 7 bases outside the gene matches.

The chain couples TRBV9 to TRBJ2-7; TRBD2 aligns across 8 bases. Germline CDR1 SGDLS, CDR2 YYNGEE. Losses at the gene ends were 4 bases for V and 4 bases for J; bases not matched to a gene: 10. The CDR3 is made up of 15 amino acids. The CDR3 nucleotides read TGTGCCAGCAGCCCTAGCCCCACTAGCGGATACGAGCAGTACTTC. Residues: CASSPSPTSGYEQYF.

This clonotype was seen ten or more times. V gene TRBV20-1 combines with J gene TRBJ2-4; D is unresolved. With 0 bases removed from V and 10 bases from J, the gap between germline ends came to 13 bases. The germline CDR1 and CDR2 sequences are DFQATT and SNEGSKA (reference sequence). This CDR3 contains 13 residues. Here the CDR3 DNA reads TGCAGTGCTAGAGAGGTTTCAGGCTTTATTCAGTACTTC. The encoded protein is CSAREVSGFIQYF.

This clonotype was seen ten or more times. V usage is TRBV7-2 and J usage is TRBJ1-3; D not certain. CDR3 length: 15 amino acids. Germline V gene sequence: CDR1 SGHTA, CDR2 FQGNSA. The V gene lost 5 bases and the J gene lost 2 bases, with 13 bases spanning the gap. The CDR3 nucleotides read TGTGCCAGCAGCCTACAGACTAGAACTGGAAACACCATATATTTT. Translation gives CASSLQTRTGNTIYF.

A few counts support this clonotype. V is TRBV7-2 and J is TRBJ2-1; the D call may be TRBD1 or TRBD2 (6 bases each). The V end was cut by 7 bases, the J end by 4 bases, with 17 bases between. The CDR3 runs 15 residues. CDR1 is SGHTA, CDR2 FQGNSA, per germline. The CDR3 DNA is TGTGCCAGCATCCTAGGGGGACTCTCTTACAATGAGCAGTTCTTC. Translation: CASILGGLSYNEQFF.

This clonotype was counted ten times or more. The chain has TRBV5-1 and TRBJ2-7, with D possibly being TRBD2 (5 bases). The CDR3 is 14 residues long. The germline CDR1 and CDR2 sequences are SGHRS and YFSETQ. V was pared by 3 bases and J by 3 bases, with 13 bases between. CDR3 DNA sequence: TGCGCCAGCAGCTCCCACACGGGAAACTACGAGCAGTACTTC. Protein sequence: CASSSHTGNYEQYF.